Listed below are T cell receptor beta chains from one sample, sequenced in a study of blood T cell repertoires in COVID-19. Here immunoSEQ multiplex PCR was the method, and the copy in TCRdb shows in-frame clones only, minus some. This sample has 75,000 to 95,000 clones; around four fifths occur once, and the top ten carry 3.4%. The sample taken for sequencing was peripheral blood. These receptors were taken from a man aged 50-59 years with acute or convalescent COVID-19. The CDR3 runs from the conserved cysteine through the conserved F or W. The D gene is left open where the match is weak. Only some rows state a clone size, as once, few, many or a class for expanded clones.

>TRBV19|NA|TRBJ1-2|NA|17
CASSTIGDGSVGYGYTF
TGTGCCAGTAGTACCATCGGTGATGGCAGCGTGGGCTATGGCTACACCTTC
>TRBV7-3|TRBD1|TRBJ2-3|NA|15
CASSSRQGVSDTQYF
TGTGCCAGCAGCTCCCGACAGGGAGTCTCAGATACGCAGTATTTT
>TRBV25-1|TRBD1|TRBJ2-1|few|17
CASSHGDRALWGDEQFF
TGTGCCAGCAGTCACGGGGACAGGGCGTTGTGGGGCGATGAGCAGTTCTTC
>TRBV18|TRBD1|TRBJ1-3|NA|15
CASSRDRISGNTIYF
TGTGCCAGCTCACGGGACAGGATCTCTGGAAACACCATATATTTT
>TRBV28|NA|TRBJ2-6|NA|18
CASTLHPRGSSGANVLTF
TGTGCCAGCACCCTACACCCTAGGGGGAGCTCTGGGGCCAACGTCCTGACTTTC
>TRBV4-2|NA|TRBJ2-5|NA|15
CASSQERSIMETQYF
TGTGCCAGCAGCCAAGAGAGGAGTATAATGGAGACCCAGTACTTC
>TRBV7-9|NA|TRBJ2-5|NA|13
CASSQDSQETQYF
TGTGCCAGCAGCCAGGACAGTCAAGAGACCCAGTACTTC
>TRBV6-5|NA|TRBJ2-3|NA|14
CASSSFAGLRTQYF
TGTGCCAGCAGCTCGTTCGCGGGGCTACGTACGCAGTATTTT
>TRBV10-3|NA|TRBJ2-2|NA|14
CAISPDRNTGELFF
TGTGCCATCAGTCCGGACAGGAACACCGGGGAGCTGTTTTTT
>TRBV10-1|TRBD2|TRBJ2-5|NA|14
CASSDGGGQETQYF
TGCGCCAGCAGTGACGGCGGGGGGCAGGAGACCCAGTACTTC
>TRBV7-8|TRBD1|TRBJ2-5|NA|16
CASSRGRGQRRETQYF
TGTGCCAGCAGCCGAGGCCGGGGACAGAGGCGGGAGACCCAGTACTTC
>TRBV27|NA|TRBJ2-7|NA|15
CASSVVTGSLVEQYF
TGTGCCAGCAGTGTAGTAACAGGCTCTCTTGTGGAGCAGTACTTC
>TRBV19|NA|TRBJ2-2|NA|13
CASRQGSIGELFF
TGTGCCAGTAGGCAGGGCTCGATCGGGGAGCTGTTTTTT
>TRBV5-4|NA|TRBJ2-7|NA|18
CASSLGEGRGSSTYEQYF
TGTGCCAGCAGCCTGGGCGAAGGTCGAGGGAGTAGTACCTACGAGCAGTACTTC
>TRBV5-4|TRBD1|TRBJ1-2|few|15
CASSPRGQGATGYTF
TGTGCCAGCAGCCCCAGGGGACAGGGGGCGACGGGCTACACCTTC
>TRBV5-1|NA|TRBJ2-2|NA|15
CASSLGLGSAGELFF
TGCGCCAGCAGCTTGGGACTGGGTTCCGCCGGGGAGCTGTTTTTT
>TRBV2|NA|TRBJ1-5|NA|14
CASSETTGNQPQHF
TGTGCCAGCAGTGAAACGACAGGAAATCAGCCCCAGCATTTT
>TRBV7-8|NA|TRBJ1-2|NA|14
CASSSERSRSGYTF
TGTGCCAGCAGCTCCGAACGGAGTAGGAGTGGCTACACCTTC
>TRBV19|TRBD1|TRBJ1-2|NA|14
CASRQGATNYGYTF
TGTGCCAGTAGACAGGGGGCGACCAACTATGGCTACACCTTC
>TRBV4-3|NA|TRBJ2-5|NA|14
CASSLTGSEETQYF
TGCGCCAGCAGCCTTACAGGGTCTGAGGAGACCCAGTACTTC
>TRBV5-6|NA|TRBJ1-5|NA|17
CASSLGGSLGSNQPQHF
TGTGCCAGCAGCTTGGGCGGCAGCCTAGGAAGCAATCAGCCCCAGCATTTT
>TRBV5-6|NA|TRBJ2-7|NA|15
CASSPTKGVIYEQYF
TGTGCCAGCAGCCCAACTAAGGGAGTTATTTACGAGCAGTACTTC
>TRBV19|NA|TRBJ2-1|NA|14
CASSIVLAGYEQFF
TGTGCCAGTAGTATAGTGCTAGCAGGCTATGAGCAGTTCTTC
>TRBV6-5|NA|TRBJ2-2|NA|15
CASSPPGSTTGELFF
TGTGCCAGCAGTCCCCCGGGTTCCACCACCGGGGAGCTGTTTTTT
>TRBV3-1/TRBV3-2|NA|TRBJ1-5|NA|14
CASSHGLRNQPQHF
TGTGCCAGCAGCCACGGACTTCGGAATCAGCCCCAGCATTTT
>TRBV6-5|TRBD2|TRBJ2-7|NA|15
CASSYLAGGSYEQYF
TGTGCCAGCAGTTACTTAGCGGGAGGCTCCTACGAGCAGTACTTC
>TRBV15|NA|TRBJ2-3|once|16
CATSRDGGQSTDTQYF
TGTGCCACCAGCAGAGACGGGGGACAGTCCACAGATACGCAGTATTTT
>TRBV6-2/TRBV6-3|TRBD2|TRBJ2-2|once|17
CASSYHSGGPLTGELFF
TGTGCCAGCAGTTACCATAGCGGGGGGCCGCTCACCGGGGAGCTGTTTTTT
>TRBV9|TRBD1|TRBJ1-4|NA|13
CASSVGQTEKLFF
TGTGCCAGCAGCGTGGGACAGACTGAAAAACTGTTTTTT
>TRBV11-2|TRBD1|TRBJ1-4|NA|14
CASSRDRTNEKLFF
TGTGCCAGCAGCCGGGACAGGACAAATGAAAAACTGTTTTTT
>TRBV3-1/TRBV3-2|NA|TRBJ1-5|NA|16
CASSQGLRYSNQPQHF
TGTGCCAGCAGCCAAGGCTTGAGATATAGCAATCAGCCCCAGCATTTT